The 20 T cell receptor beta chains in this list originate from one sample, sequenced in a study of cytomegalovirus exposure and HLA in healthy donors. The PCR used 60 Vbeta and 13 Jbeta primers. Assay: immunoSEQ multiplex PCR; the TCRdb copy retains only in-frame clones and omits some. The sample lists a few hundred thousand clones, 80% to 90% occurring once. Sequencing used PBMCs. Receptors originate from a man aged 25-40 years in good health and CMV-seronegative.

The V and J genes are TRBV4-1 and TRBJ1-1; 8 nucleotides align to TRBD1. V trimming: 4 bases; J trimming: 1 base; junction bases outside the gene matches: 5. The CDR3 spans 15 residues. Germline assignment: CDR1 MGHRA and CDR2 YSYEKL. The CDR3 loop reads CASSPQDRANTEAFF. CDR3 sequence (DNA): TGCGCCAGCAGCCCGCAGGACAGGGCGAACACTGAAGCTTTCTTT.

The rearrangement links TRBV2 to TRBJ1-1, with D maybe TRBD1 (6 bases). The CDR3 spans 15 residues. CDR1 and CDR2 (germline): SNHLY, FYNNEI. V was shortened by 7 bases and J by 1 base, with 16 bases between the two germline ends. The CDR3 bases are TGTGCCAGCACTAAAGGGGGGGCGCGGAACACTGAAGCTTTCTTT. Its protein is CASTKGGARNTEAFF.

This clone was detected many times. The chain is built from TRBV14 and TRBJ2-3, with TRBD2 matching 9 bases. The CDR3 is 16 residues long. V was clipped by 2 bases and J by 1 base; unmatched bases: 4. Germline V gene data show CDR1 as SGHDN and CDR2 as FVKESK. The CDR3 is CASSQYASGGTDTQYF. The CDR3 nucleotides are TGTGCCAGCAGCCAATATGCTAGCGGGGGCACAGATACGCAGTATTTT.

This chain uses TRBV5-1 with TRBJ1-3; D uncertain. V lost 4 bases to trimming and J lost 0 bases, with 8 bases between them. The CDR3 has 14 residues. Germline V gene data show CDR1 as SGHRS and CDR2 as YFSETQ. The CDR3 nucleotides read TGCGCCAGCAGCCCTAGAAGCTCTGGAAACACCATATATTTT. This encodes CASSPRSSGNTIYF.

The chain is built from TRBV11-3 and TRBJ2-1; D not certain. V lost 0 bases and J 8 bases, leaving 5 bases between the germline ends. Germline assignment: CDR1 SGHNT and CDR2 YENEEA. The CDR3 totals 12 residues. The CDR3 nucleotides are TGTGCCAGCAGCTTAGATTATCATGAGCAGTTCTTC. Protein product: CASSLDYHEQFF.

The chain has TRBV4-3 and TRBJ1-2; D remains ambiguous. Trimming left V 3 bases short and J 1 base short, with 6 bases between. The length of the CDR3 is 13 residues. Germline CDR1 is LGHNA and CDR2 is YSLEER. The CDR3 coding sequence is TGCGCCAGCAGCCAGAGCCTTAACTATGGCTACACCTTC. As protein: CASSQSLNYGYTF.

The V call is TRBV5-4, the J call TRBJ2-7, with a tentative D call TRBD1 (6 bases). Trimming took off 0 bases at V and 2 bases at J, with 15 bases between the two ends. This CDR3 contains 16 residues. CDR1 and CDR2 from the germline V gene are SGHNT and YYREEE (reference sequence). The CDR3 region is CASSLGVGDRPYEQYF. In DNA, the CDR3 is TGTGCCAGCAGCTTGGGAGTGGGTGACAGGCCCTACGAGCAGTACTTC.

The genes are TRBV4-1 and TRBJ2-3; 9 nucleotides line up with TRBD2. V shed 0 bases, J shed 2 bases, and the junction held 9 bases outside the gene matches. Germline V gene data show CDR1 as MGHRA and CDR2 as YSYEKL. The length of the CDR3 is 18 residues. The CDR3 is CASSQDGLAGAPTDTQYF. The DNA of the CDR3 is TGCGCCAGCAGCCAAGATGGGTTAGCGGGGGCCCCCACAGATACGCAGTATTTT.

This chain uses TRBV7-3 with TRBJ2-1, with D possibly matching TRBD2 (5 bases). CDR3 length: 14 amino acids. CDR1 and CDR2 from the germline V gene are SGHTA and FQGTGA. Trimming pared 6 bases from V and 3 bases from J, leaving 12 bases between. CDR3: CASSQEGRYNEQFF. DNA of the CDR3: TGTGCCAGCAGTCAAGAGGGCCGCTACAATGAGCAGTTCTTC. Variable domain in full (rest from reference TRBV7-3 and TRBJ2-1): GAGVSQTPSNKVTEKGKYVELRCDPISGHTALYWYRQSLGQGPEFLIYFQGTGAADDSGLPNDRFFAVRPEGSVSTLKIQRTERGDSAVYLCASSQEGRYNEQFFGPGTRLTVL.

The chain carries TRBV5-1 and TRBJ1-2; D remains unclear. The CDR3 sequence is 13 residues long. Germline CDR1 SGHRS, CDR2 YFSETQ. V was pared by 0 bases and J by 2 bases, with 5 bases between. DNA for the CDR3: TGCGCCAGCAGCTTGGCGTTGAACTATGGCTACACCTTC. Translation: CASSLALNYGYTF.

The chain links TRBV7-2 to TRBJ2-1; D possibly corresponds to TRBD1 (5 bases). Germline-derived CDR1 and CDR2 are SGHTA and FQGNSA. The CDR3 loop spans 13 amino acids. The V end lost 4 bases, the J end lost 4 bases, and 8 bases lay between the germline ends. CDR3 loop: CASSSQDYNEQFF. DNA of the CDR3: TGTGCCAGCAGCTCACAGGATTACAATGAGCAGTTCTTC.

The V gene is TRBV7-8, the J gene TRBJ1-5; TRBD1 agrees at 7 bases. With V trimmed by 5 bases and J by 3 bases, 7 bases remained unmatched. The CDR3 is 15 residues long. The germline gives CDR1 SGHVS, CDR2 FQNEAQ. CDR3 nucleotides: TGTGCCAGCAGCCGAGGGGGCACGGTCAATCAGCCCCAGCATTTT. Its translation: CASSRGGTVNQPQHF.

V gene TRBV9 combines with J gene TRBJ1-2, with 10 positions matching TRBD1. This CDR3 contains 15 residues. V shed 3 bases, J shed 6 bases, and the junction held 8 bases outside the gene matches. The germline CDR1 and CDR2 sequences are SGDLS and YYNGEE. For the CDR3, the DNA is TGTGCCAGCAGCGCTCCCCGACAGGGGGCGCATGGCTACACCTTC. It is translated as CASSAPRQGAHGYTF.

This chain joins TRBV5-1 and TRBJ2-5; 7 bases fit TRBD1. The CDR3 totals 13 residues. Per the germline V gene, CDR1 is SGHRS and CDR2 is YFSETQ. V lost 3 bases to trimming and J lost 3 bases; unmatched junction nucleotides: 2. The CDR3 DNA is TGCGCCAGCAGCTGGGACAGCGAAGAGACCCAGTACTTC. Translation: CASSWDSEETQYF. Full variable domain (remainder filled in from reference TRBV5-1 and TRBJ2-5): KAGVTQTPRYLIKTRGQQVTLSCSPISGHRSVSWYQQTPGQGLQFLFEYFSETQRNKGNFPGRFSGRQFSNSRSEMNVSTLELGDSALYLCASSWDSEETQYFGPGTRLLVL.

This clone was seen once. This chain connects TRBV5-5 to TRBJ1-6, with D possibly matching TRBD1 (6 bases). The length of the CDR3 is 17 residues. Germline-derived CDR1 and CDR2 are SGHKS and YYEKEE (reference sequence). V was shortened by 4 bases and J by 10 bases, with 24 bases between the two germline ends. CDR3 sequence: CASSLAPGQGRGSPLHF. DNA of the CDR3: TGTGCCAGCAGCCTCGCACCCGGCCAAGGAAGGGGGTCACCCCTCCACTTT.

This sequence joins TRBV9 and TRBJ2-3, with TRBD1 matching 11 bases. Germline CDR1 and CDR2: SGDLS and YYNGEE. The CDR3 has 19 amino acids. V was pared by 0 bases and J by 2 bases, with 11 bases of the junction left unmatched. The CDR3 loop reads CASSVDSEGTGGYTDTQYF. CDR3 DNA: TGTGCCAGCAGCGTAGATTCTGAGGGGACAGGGGGTTACACAGATACGCAGTATTTT.

The J gene is TRBJ1-2, the V gene TRBV19; D not resolved. Germline loops: CDR1 LNHDA, CDR2 SQIVND (reference sequence). V was shortened by 1 base and J by 5 bases, with 8 bases between the two germline ends. CDR3 length equals 13 residues. The CDR3 loop reads CASSIGRIYGYTF. For the CDR3, the DNA is TGTGCCAGTAGTATAGGGCGGATTTATGGCTACACCTTC.

V and J are TRBV7-8 and TRBJ2-3; weak D call: TRBD1 (7 bases). V lost 5 bases and J 2 bases, leaving 17 bases between the germline ends. Germline values: CDR1 SGHVS, CDR2 FQNEAQ. The CDR3 runs to 16 residues. Here the CDR3 reads CASSPGDSYLTDTQYF. CDR3 nucleotides: TGTGCCAGCAGCCCGGGGGACAGCTATCTCACAGATACGCAGTATTTT. The variable domain in full, with the rest retrieved from reference TRBV7-8 and TRBJ2-3, is GAGVSQSPRYKVAKRGQDVALRCDPISGHVSLFWYQQALGQGPEFLTYFQNEAQLDKSGLPSDRFFAERPEGSVSTLKIQRTQQEDSAVYLCASSPGDSYLTDTQYFGPGTRLTVL.

The chain combines TRBV27 with TRBJ2-5; TRBD2 matches at 15 bases. Germline V gene data show CDR1 as MNHEY and CDR2 as SMNVEV (reference sequence). The length of the CDR3 is 16 residues. Trimming at V came to 4 bases and at J to 7 bases, leaving 7 bases not matched to a gene. The CDR3 loop reads CASSSGQGLAGGTQYF. In DNA, the CDR3 is TGTGCCAGCAGTTCCGGCCAGGGACTAGCGGGAGGGACCCAGTACTTC.

The chain is built from TRBV10-3 and TRBJ2-7; 9 nucleotides agree with TRBD1. Trimming at V came to 6 bases and at J to 2 bases, leaving 2 bases not matched to a gene. Germline V gene sequence: CDR1 ENHRY, CDR2 SYGVKD. CDR3 length: 13 amino acids. The CDR3, as DNA: TGTGCCATCAGACAGGGGGCAACCTACGAGCAGTACTTC. It is translated as CAIRQGATYEQYF.